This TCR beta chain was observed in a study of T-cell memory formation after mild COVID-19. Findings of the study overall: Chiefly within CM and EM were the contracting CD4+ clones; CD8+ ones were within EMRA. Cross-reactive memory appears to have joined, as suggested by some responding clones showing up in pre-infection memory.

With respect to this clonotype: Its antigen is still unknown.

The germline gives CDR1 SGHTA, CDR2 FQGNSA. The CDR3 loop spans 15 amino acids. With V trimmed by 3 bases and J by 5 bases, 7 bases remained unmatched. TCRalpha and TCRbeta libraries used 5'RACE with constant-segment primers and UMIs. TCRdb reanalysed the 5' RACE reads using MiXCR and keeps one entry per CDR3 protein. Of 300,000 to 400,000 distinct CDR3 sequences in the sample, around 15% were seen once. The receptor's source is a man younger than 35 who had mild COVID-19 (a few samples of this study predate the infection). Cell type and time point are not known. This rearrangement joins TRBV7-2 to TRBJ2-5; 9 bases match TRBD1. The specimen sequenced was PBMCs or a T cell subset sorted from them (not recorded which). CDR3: CASSLGTGTVETQYF. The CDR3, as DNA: TGTGCCAGCAGCTTGGGGACAGGGACGGTGGAGACCCAGTACTTC.